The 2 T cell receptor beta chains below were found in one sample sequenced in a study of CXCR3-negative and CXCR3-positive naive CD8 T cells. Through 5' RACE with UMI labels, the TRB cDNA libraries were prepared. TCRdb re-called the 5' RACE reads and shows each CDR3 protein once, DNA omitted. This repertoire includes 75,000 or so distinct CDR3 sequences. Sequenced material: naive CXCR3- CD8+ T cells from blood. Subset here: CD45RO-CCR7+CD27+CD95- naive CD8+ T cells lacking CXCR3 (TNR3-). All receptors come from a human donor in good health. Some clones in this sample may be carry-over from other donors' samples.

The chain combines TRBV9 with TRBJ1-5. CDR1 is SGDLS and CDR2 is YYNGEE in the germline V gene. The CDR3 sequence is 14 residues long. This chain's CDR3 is CASSVDGYNQPQHF.

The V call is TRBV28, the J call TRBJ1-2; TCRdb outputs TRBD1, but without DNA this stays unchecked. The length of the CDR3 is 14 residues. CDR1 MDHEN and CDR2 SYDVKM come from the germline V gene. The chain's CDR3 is CASSPPGQGYGYTF.